Listed here are 8 T cell receptor beta chains from one sample, sequenced in a study of cytomegalovirus exposure and HLA in healthy donors (TCRdb year 2017). The library was built by means of the immunoSEQ multiplex PCR assay. For the multiplex PCR, a mixture combining 60 forward primers for TCR Vbeta segments and 13 reverse primers for TCR Jbeta segments was used. The clones in this table, taken by TCRdb from immuneACCESS, are in-frame only. Not every clone is retained; where verified, under half of the shortfall comes from an unresolved V gene, and the cause of the rest is unknown. Recorded for this sample are about 70,000 clones; about 63% of them occurred a single time. Of the sample, over 15% falls within the top ten clones. Sequenced sample: PBMCs. The receptor source for this set is a man aged 40-50 years in good health and CMV-seropositive.

The genes are TRBV30 and TRBJ2-7; weak D call: TRBD1 (6 bases). The V end was cut by 7 bases, the J end by 0 bases, with 13 bases between. Germline CDR1 is GTSNPN and CDR2 is SVGIG (reference sequence). The CDR3 has 13 residues. The CDR3 DNA follows: TGTGCCTCTACAGGGTCTGGCTCCTACGAGCAGTACTTC. It codes for CASTGSGSYEQYF. The whole variable domain, remainder taken from reference TRBV30 and TRBJ2-7, is SQTIHQWPATLVQPVGSPLSLECTVEGTSNPNLYWYRQAAGRGLQLLFYSVGIGQISSEVPQNLSASRPQDRQFILSSKKLLLSDSGFYLCASTGSGSYEQYFGPGTRLTVT.

The chain uses TRBV14 and TRBJ2-5; D remains unclear. CDR1 is SGHDN, CDR2 FVKESK, per germline. The CDR3 loop spans 14 amino acids. Trimming took off 0 bases at V and 7 bases at J, with 12 bases between the two ends. The CDR3 DNA is TGTGCCAGCAGCCAAGATAGAGGAACCGTGACCCAGTACTTC. Translated, it gives CASSQDRGTVTQYF.

CDR3 sequence: CASSTQGRNSPLHF. CDR3 sequence (DNA): TGTGCCAGCAGCACACAGGGGCGTAATTCACCCCTCCACTTT. V usage is TRBV7-9 and J usage is TRBJ1-6; 7 nucleotides match TRBD1. V gave up 5 bases and J gave up 6 bases; unmatched junction bases: 4. The CDR3 contains 14 residues. Germline V gene data show CDR1 as SEHNR and CDR2 as FQNEAQ (reference sequence). Full variable domain (outside the CDR3, taken from reference TRBV7-9 and TRBJ1-6): DTGVSQNPRHKITKRGQNVTFRCDPISEHNRLYWYRQTLGQGPEFLTYFQNEAQLEKSRLLSDRFSAERPKGSFSTLEIQRTEQGDSAMYLCASSTQGRNSPLHFGNGTRLTVT.

V usage is TRBV5-4 and J usage is TRBJ1-2, with D maybe TRBD1 (6 bases). Deletions cut 0 bases from V and 6 bases from J, with 9 bases between. CDR3 length equals 13 residues. CDR1 and CDR2 from the germline V gene are SGHNT and YYREEE (reference sequence). The CDR3 loop is CASSLDRANGYTF. CDR3 DNA sequence: TGTGCCAGCAGCTTGGACAGGGCGAATGGCTACACCTTC.

The chain has TRBV6-5 and TRBJ2-7; 10 nucleotides match TRBD2. Germline assignment: CDR1 MNHEY and CDR2 SVGAGI. The V segment lost 2 bases and the J segment 4 bases; nucleotides outside the gene matches: 5. There are 15 residues in the CDR3. The CDR3 region has the DNA TGTGCCAGCAGTTACAGGGCTAGCGGGAGTTACGAGCAGTACTTC. Its translation is CASSYRASGSYEQYF.

The CDR3 sequence is CASSSPRRGGYTF. As DNA, the CDR3 is TGTGCCAGCAGCTCCCCCCGACGGGGAGGCTACACCTTC. The V gene is TRBV11-2, the J gene TRBJ1-2, with no clear D. Between the trimmed V and J ends, which lost 4 bases and 8 bases, there was a span of 14 bases. The germline gives CDR1 SGHAT, CDR2 FQNNGV. The CDR3 covers 13 residues. Based on the CDR3 plus reference TRBV11-2 and TRBJ1-2, the full variable domain is EAGVAQSPRYKIIEKRQSVAFWCNPISGHATLYWYQQILGQGPKLLIQFQNNGVVDDSQLPKDRFSAERLKGVDSTLKIQPAKLEDSAVYLCASSSPRRGGYTFGSGTRLTVV.

This chain uses TRBV27 with TRBJ2-5; 8 bases are a match to TRBD2. Trimming at V came to 5 bases and at J to 5 bases, leaving 7 bases not matched to a gene. The CDR3 has 14 amino acids. Germline V lookup: CDR1 MNHEY, CDR2 SMNVEV (reference sequence). The CDR3 loop is CASSQTSVSETQYF. As DNA, the CDR3 is TGTGCCAGCAGTCAGACTAGCGTCTCGGAGACCCAGTACTTC.

The chain employs TRBV15 and TRBJ1-3; D may be TRBD1 (5 bases). CDR1 is LNHNV and CDR2 is YYDKDF in the germline V gene (reference sequence). V was cut by 1 base and J by 4 bases, with 11 bases left in between. The CDR3 consists of 15 residues. The DNA for the CDR3 is TGTGCCACCAGCAGAGGGAGGGGTGCGGGAAACACCATATATTTT. Protein product: CATSRGRGAGNTIYF.